These T cell receptor beta chains were read from a single sample in a study of T cells in narcolepsy. Clones were read by immunoSEQ multiplex PCR, and TCRdb kept only the in-frame ones, dropping some. The sample consists of 25,000 to 40,000 clones, roughly nine tenths of them appearing once. The sample consisted of CD45RA- memory CD4+ T cells from PBMCs. All receptors come from a human donor with narcolepsy. CDR3s include the opening cysteine and the closing phenylalanine or tryptophan. D genes are given only for firm matches. Expanded clones are given a class, and other clones once, few, many or no size at all.

v_call	d_call	clone_size	j_call	cdr3_nt	cdr3_aa
TRBV30	-	-	TRBJ1-2	TGTGCCTGGACTCCTAATACAGGATATGGCTACACCTTC	CAWTPNTGYGYTF
TRBV11-2	TRBD2	-	TRBJ2-2	TGTGCCAGCAGCCCCCTGGCGGGCGGGAGAGGGGAGCTGTTTTTT	CASSPLAGGRGELFF
TRBV5-1	TRBD1	-	TRBJ1-1	TGCGCCAGCAGCTTTGAGCAGGGGGCCGGAGGAGCTTTCTTT	CASSFEQGAGGAFF
TRBV7-2	TRBD1	once	TRBJ1-5	TGTGCCAGCAGCCTTGGGACAGCAAATCGGCCCCAGCATTTT	CASSLGTANRPQHF
TRBV7-8	TRBD2	-	TRBJ2-2	TGTGCCAGCAGCCCTGGACTAGCGGGGGGGCGTCGGACCGGGGAGCTGTTTTTT	CASSPGLAGGRRTGELFF
TRBV27	TRBD2	-	TRBJ2-5	TGTGCCAGCACCCCCTTCGGCGGGAGGCACGAGACCCAGTACTTC	CASTPFGGRHETQYF
TRBV11-2	-	once	TRBJ1-2	TGTGCCAGCAGCCTACTTACAGGGAAGGAAGGCGGCTACACCTTC	CASSLLTGKEGGYTF
TRBV6-6	-	-	TRBJ1-6	TGTGCCAGCAGTCCCCCCCCAGGGCCTAATTCACCCCTCCACTTT	CASSPPPGPNSPLHF
TRBV16	-	-	TRBJ2-5	TGTGCCAGCAGCCAAGTGATAAGACAGGGAGGGAGAGAGACCCAGTACTTC	CASSQVIRQGGRETQYF
TRBV11-2	-	-	TRBJ2-7	TGTGCCAGCAGCTCTGCAGGGGCCACAGGGTTAGGAGAGCAGTACTTC	CASSSAGATGLGEQYF
TRBV6-1	TRBD2	-	TRBJ2-3	TGTGCCACCAGCGGGAGGGATCCTTCGAATACGCAGTATTTT	CATSGRDPSNTQYF
TRBV7-3	TRBD2	-	TRBJ2-3	TGTGCCAGCAGCTTAACGGGAACTAGCGGGGGGCTGGGAGATACGCAGTATTTT	CASSLTGTSGGLGDTQYF
TRBV5-5	-	-	TRBJ1-1	TGTGCCAGCAGCTTGGAGGGGGTCGCGCGTGGGGCTGAAGCTTTCTTT	CASSLEGVARGAEAFF
TRBV7-2	-	-	TRBJ1-1	TGTGCCAGCAGCCTTCAGGGGAACACTGAAGCTTTCTTT	CASSLQGNTEAFF
TRBV27	-	once	TRBJ1-2	TGTGCCAGCAGTTTATCGGTCCCCGGCCATGGCTACACCTTC	CASSLSVPGHGYTF
TRBV10-3	-	-	TRBJ2-7	TGTGCCATCAGTGAACGAACGGCCAGCTCCTACGAGCAGTACTTC	CAISERTASSYEQYF
TRBV6-4	TRBD2	-	TRBJ2-3	TGTGCCAGCAGTGAAGCGGGAGGGCGAGATACGCAGTATTTT	CASSEAGGRDTQYF
TRBV11-2	TRBD2	-	TRBJ2-2	TGTGCCAGCAGCCCCGGGGGGGCATGGACCGGGGAGCTGTTTTTT	CASSPGGAWTGELFF
TRBV5-6	-	-	TRBJ1-1	TGTGCCAGCAGCGGACGGGAATTTGACACTGAAGCTTTCTTT	CASSGREFDTEAFF
TRBV6-1	-	-	TRBJ1-6	TGTGCCAGCAGACCCGGGGCCCGGGAATCGGCACCCCTCCACTTT	CASRPGARESAPLHF
TRBV30	-	-	TRBJ2-5	TGTGCCTGGAGGGAAGCCCATTCTCTGCCCCAAGAGACCCAGTACTTC	CAWREAHSLPQETQYF
TRBV7-2	-	-	TRBJ2-1	TGTGCCAGCAGCTTAGGATTGAGGAATGAGCAGTTCTTC	CASSLGLRNEQFF
TRBV6-4	-	-	TRBJ2-1	TGTGCCAGCAGTGACATCCCCCACTCCTACAATGAGCAGTTCTTC	CASSDIPHSYNEQFF
TRBV19	-	few	TRBJ2-2	TGTGCCAGTAGCACCACGGCGGGCAGGGTATACGACACCGGGGAGCTGTTTTTT	CASSTTAGRVYDTGELFF